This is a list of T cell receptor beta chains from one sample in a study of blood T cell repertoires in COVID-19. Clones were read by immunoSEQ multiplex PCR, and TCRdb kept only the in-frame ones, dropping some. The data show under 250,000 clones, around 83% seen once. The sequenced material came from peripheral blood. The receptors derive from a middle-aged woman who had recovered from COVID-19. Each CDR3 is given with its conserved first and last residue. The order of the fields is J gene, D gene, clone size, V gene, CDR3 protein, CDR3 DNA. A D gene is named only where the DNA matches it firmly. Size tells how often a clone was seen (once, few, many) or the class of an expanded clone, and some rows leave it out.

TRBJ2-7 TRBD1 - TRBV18 CASSPGQGAREQYF TGTGCCAGCTCACCGGGACAGGGGGCGCGGGAGCAGTACTTC
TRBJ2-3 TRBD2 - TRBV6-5 CASSYSGSGVTDTQYF TGTGCCAGCAGTTACTCGGGTAGCGGGGTCACAGATACGCAGTATTTT
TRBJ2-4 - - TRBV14 CASSREPANIQYF TGTGCCAGCAGCAGGGAGCCGGCAAACATTCAGTACTTC
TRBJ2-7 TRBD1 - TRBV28 CASSTGQEYEQYF TGTGCCAGCAGTACGGGACAGGAATACGAGCAGTACTTC
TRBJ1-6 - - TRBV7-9 CASNRDLNSPLHF TGTGCCAGCAACAGGGATTTAAATTCACCCCTCCACTTT
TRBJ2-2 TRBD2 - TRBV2 CASSVLAGANTGELFF TGTGCCAGCAGTGTACTAGCGGGGGCGAACACCGGGGAGCTGTTTTTT
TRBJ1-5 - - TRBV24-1 CATSEGRDNQPQHF TGTGCCACCAGTGAGGGCAGGGACAATCAGCCCCAGCATTTT
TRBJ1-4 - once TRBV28 CASSWGELNEKLFF TGTGCCAGCAGTTGGGGGGAGCTAAATGAAAAACTGTTTTTT
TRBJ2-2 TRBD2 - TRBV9 CASTRGGASGELFF TGTGCCAGCACACGCGGGGGGGCTAGCGGGGAGCTGTTTTTT
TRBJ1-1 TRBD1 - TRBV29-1 CSARAGGAEAFF TGCAGCGCCCGAGCAGGGGGCGCGGAAGCTTTCTTT
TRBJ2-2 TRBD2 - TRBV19 CASSPQGAGGPFGTGELFF TGTGCCAGTAGTCCCCAAGGAGCGGGGGGGCCGTTCGGCACCGGGGAGCTGTTTTTT
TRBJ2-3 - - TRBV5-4 CASSPPQGRYNVDTQYF TGTGCCAGCAGCCCTCCACAGGGAAGGTATAACGTTGATACGCAGTATTTT
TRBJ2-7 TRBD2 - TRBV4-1 CASSPGTSGSYEQYF TGCGCCAGCAGCCCCGGGACTAGCGGTTCCTACGAGCAGTACTTC
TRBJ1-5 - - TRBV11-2 CASSLWGEQPQHF TGTGCCAGCAGCTTATGGGGGGAACAGCCCCAGCATTTT
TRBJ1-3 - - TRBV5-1 CASSLSGVHGNTIYF TGCGCCAGCAGCTTGTCGGGGGTTCATGGAAACACCATATATTTT
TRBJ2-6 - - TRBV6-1 CASSERGPGANVLTF TGTGCCAGCAGTGAACGGGGTCCTGGGGCCAACGTCCTGACTTTC
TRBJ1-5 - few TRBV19 CASSRTVFGNQPQHF TGTGCCAGTAGTCGGACAGTCTTCGGCAATCAGCCCCAGCATTTT
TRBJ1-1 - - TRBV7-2 CASSPGQSNTEAFF TGTGCCAGCAGCCCCGGACAGTCGAACACTGAAGCTTTCTTT
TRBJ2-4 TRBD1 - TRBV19 CASSNYRGGDKNIQYF TGTGCCAGTAGCAATTACAGGGGTGGGGACAAAAACATTCAGTACTTC
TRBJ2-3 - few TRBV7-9 CASSLGVTSTDTQYF TGTGCCAGCAGCTTAGGGGTGACTAGCACAGATACGCAGTATTTT
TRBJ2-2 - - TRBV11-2 CASSPFDSYTGELFF TGTGCCAGCAGCCCATTCGACAGCTACACCGGGGAGCTGTTTTTT
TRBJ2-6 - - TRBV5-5 CASSLTLRTGANVLTF TGTGCCAGCAGCTTGACTCTCCGAACTGGGGCCAACGTCCTGACTTTC
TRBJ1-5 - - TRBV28 CAGGGLSGSNQPQHF TGTGCCGGGGGGGGGTTATCAGGGAGCAATCAGCCCCAGCATTTT
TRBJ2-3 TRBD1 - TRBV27 CASYRDRVTDTQYF TGTGCCAGCTACCGGGACAGGGTAACAGATACGCAGTATTTT
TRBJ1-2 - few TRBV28 CASSLPGTPRGGYTF TGTGCCAGCAGCTTGCCCGGGACACCAAGGGGTGGCTACACCTTC
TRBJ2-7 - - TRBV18 CASSSPEDTPLEQYF TGTGCCAGCTCATCCCCGGAGGATACCCCCCTCGAGCAGTACTTC
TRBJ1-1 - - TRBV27 CASRIGQTTEAFF TGTGCCAGCAGAATAGGACAGACCACTGAAGCTTTCTTT
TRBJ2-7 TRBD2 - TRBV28 CASSLGGGGAVFEQYF TGTGCCAGCAGTTTAGGGGGGGGAGGAGCGGTATTCGAGCAGTACTTC
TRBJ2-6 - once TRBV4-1 CASSQAGSGANVLTF TGCGCCAGCAGCCAGGCGGGGTCTGGGGCCAACGTCCTGACTTTC
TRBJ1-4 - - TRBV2 CASSGQPPLATNEKLFF TGTGCCAGCAGTGGACAGCCTCCACTTGCAACTAATGAAAAACTGTTTTTT
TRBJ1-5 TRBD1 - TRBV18 CASSPGQGGGNQPQHF TGTGCCAGCTCGCCCGGACAGGGAGGCGGCAATCAGCCCCAGCATTTT
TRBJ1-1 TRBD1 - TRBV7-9 CASSKGLGQGKAEAFF TGTGCCAGCAGCAAAGGTCTAGGACAGGGTAAAGCTGAAGCTTTCTTT
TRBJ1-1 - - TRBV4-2 CASSQSTASTEAFF TGTGCCAGCAGCCAATCGACAGCGAGCACTGAAGCTTTCTTT
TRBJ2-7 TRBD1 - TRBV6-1 CASSEVGQGAYEQYF TGTGCCAGCAGTGAAGTTGGACAGGGGGCTTACGAGCAGTACTTC
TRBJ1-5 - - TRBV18 CASSPSSGPQHF TGTGCCAGCTCACCGTCATCCGGGCCCCAGCATTTT
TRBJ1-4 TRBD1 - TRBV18 CASSPQSSDRAEKLFF TGTGCCAGCTCACCACAAAGTTCGGACAGGGCTGAAAAACTGTTTTTT
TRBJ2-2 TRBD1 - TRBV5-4 CASSIPGQGSTGELFF TGTGCCAGCAGCATTCCGGGACAGGGGAGCACCGGGGAGCTGTTTTTT
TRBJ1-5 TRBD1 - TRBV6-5 CASSPGTGLNQPQHF TGTGCCAGCAGCCCCGGGACAGGGTTGAATCAGCCCCAGCATTTT
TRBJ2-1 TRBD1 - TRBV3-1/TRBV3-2 CASSPLGQGANEQFF TGTGCCAGCAGCCCCCTCGGACAGGGGGCGAATGAGCAGTTCTTC
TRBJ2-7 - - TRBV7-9 CASSLGPSYEQYF TGTGCCAGCAGCTTAGGACCTAGCTACGAGCAGTACTTC
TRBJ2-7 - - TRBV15 CATSRVVGPYEQYF TGTGCCACCAGCAGAGTTGTGGGGCCCTACGAGCAGTACTTC
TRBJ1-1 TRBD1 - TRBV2 CASIRQGPGTEAFF TGTGCCAGCATCCGACAGGGTCCTGGCACTGAAGCTTTCTTT
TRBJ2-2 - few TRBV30 CAWSVTVNTGELFF TGTGCCTGGAGTGTAACAGTCAACACCGGGGAGCTGTTTTTT
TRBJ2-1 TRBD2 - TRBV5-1 CASSIGLAGNEQFF TGCGCCAGCAGTATTGGACTAGCCGGGAATGAGCAGTTCTTC